This TCR beta chain was sequenced for a study of PD-L1 blockade in urothelial cancer. Across the study: Patients had been given 0 to 3 earlier chemotherapy regimens. Regarding the study as a whole: Enhanced expansion of tumor-associated blood clones at 3 weeks characterized durable-benefit patients.

The CDR3 spans 14 residues. Germline V gene sequence: CDR1 LNHDA, CDR2 SQIVND (reference sequence). The V gene lost 3 bases and the J gene lost 2 bases, with 11 bases spanning the gap. A note on this clone: What it binds is unknown.

The assay was immunoSEQ multiplex PCR, and TCRdb's table has in-frame clones only and misses some. The sample consists of some 25,000 clones, approximately 86% of them appearing once. The chain joins TRBV19 to TRBJ2-7, with D unclear. The sequence was collected from a man in his sixties with urothelial cancer. Sequencing was performed on PBMCs, taken around atezolizumab (anti-PD-L1) treatment. Written as DNA, the CDR3 is TGTGCCAGTAGTATTGGAGACTCACCCTACGAGCAGTACTTC. This gives the protein CASSIGDSPYEQYF.